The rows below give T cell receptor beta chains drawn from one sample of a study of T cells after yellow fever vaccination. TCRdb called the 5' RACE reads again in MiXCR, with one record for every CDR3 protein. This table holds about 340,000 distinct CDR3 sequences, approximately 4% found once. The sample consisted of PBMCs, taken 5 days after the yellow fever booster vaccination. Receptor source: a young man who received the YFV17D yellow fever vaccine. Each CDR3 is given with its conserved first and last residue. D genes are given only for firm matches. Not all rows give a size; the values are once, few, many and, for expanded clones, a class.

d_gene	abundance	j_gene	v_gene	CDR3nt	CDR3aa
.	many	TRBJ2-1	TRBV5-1	TGCGCCAGCAGCTTGTTTGGGGCCGCGGGCCGCAGCTCCTACAATGAGCAGTTCTTC	CASSLFGAAGRSSYNEQFF
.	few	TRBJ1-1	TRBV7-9	TGTGCCAGCAGCCCGAACCCAGGGAATAAGGACACTGAAGCTTTCTTT	CASSPNPGNKDTEAFF
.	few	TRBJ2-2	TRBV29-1	TGCAGCGTTGAACAGGGCGCGAACACCGGGGAGCTGTTTTTT	CSVEQGANTGELFF
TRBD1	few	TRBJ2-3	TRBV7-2	TGTGCCGCGACACAGGGGAGAGCAGATACGCAGTATTTT	CAATQGRADTQYF
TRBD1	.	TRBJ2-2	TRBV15	TGTGCCACCAGCGAGGGACAGGGGGACACCGGGGAGCTGTTTTTT	CATSEGQGDTGELFF
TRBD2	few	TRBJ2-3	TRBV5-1	TGCGCCAGCAGCGGAGGGGACTACACCACAGATACGCAGTATTTT	CASSGGDYTTDTQYF
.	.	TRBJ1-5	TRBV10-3	TGTGCCATCAGCGAGGGAGTCGTCAGGGGTATGGAGACCCAGCATTTT	CAISEGVVRGMETQHF
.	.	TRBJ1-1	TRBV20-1	TGCAGTGCTAAGGACCCACCGGGCGGGACTGAAGCTTTCTTT	CSAKDPPGGTEAFF
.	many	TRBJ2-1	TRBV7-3	TGTGCCAGCAGCTTAACAGGGGGCAATGAGCAGTTCTTC	CASSLTGGNEQFF
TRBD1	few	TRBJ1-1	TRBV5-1	TGCGCCAGCAGCTTGATAGGGGGCGCGAACACTGAAGCTTTCTTT	CASSLIGGANTEAFF
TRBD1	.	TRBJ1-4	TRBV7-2	TGTGCCAGCAGCGTTAGACGGACAGGGGATAATGAAAAACTGTTTTTT	CASSVRRTGDNEKLFF
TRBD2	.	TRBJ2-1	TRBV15	TGTGCCACCAGCAGAGGGCCTAGCGGGGGTAATTTCAATGAGCAGTTCTTC	CATSRGPSGGNFNEQFF
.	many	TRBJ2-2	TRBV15	TGTGCCACCAGCAGGCCCATTTCGGGGGCTGGGGAGCTGTTTTTT	CATSRPISGAGELFF
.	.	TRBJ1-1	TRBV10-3	TGTGCCATCAGCCCAGTCGGGGGGGACTCTGAAGCTTTCTTT	CAISPVGGDSEAFF
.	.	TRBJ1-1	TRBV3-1	TGTGCCAGCAGCCCCCCCCTTCGGGCCCGGGGCACTGAAGCTTTCTTT	CASSPPLRARGTEAFF
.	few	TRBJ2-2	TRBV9	TGTGCCAGCAGCTGGACCCTCACCGGGGAGCTGTTTTTT	CASSWTLTGELFF
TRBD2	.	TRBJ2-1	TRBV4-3	TGCGCCAGCAGCCATCGTAGCGGGGGGAACAATGAGCAGTTCTTC	CASSHRSGGNNEQFF
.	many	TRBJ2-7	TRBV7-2	TGTGCCAGTCGTGGCGGCTACGAGCAGTACTTC	CASRGGYEQYF
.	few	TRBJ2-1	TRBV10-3	TGTGCCATCCTCGGGCTAAGCGATGAGCAGTTCTTC	CAILGLSDEQFF
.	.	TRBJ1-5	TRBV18	TGTGCCAGCTCACCGAATAGGAATCAGCCCCAGCATTTT	CASSPNRNQPQHF
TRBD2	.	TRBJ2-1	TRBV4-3	TGCGCCAGCAGCCAGGAGCGGGGCCGTTTTAATGAGCAGTTCTTC	CASSQERGRFNEQFF
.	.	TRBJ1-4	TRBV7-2	TGTGCCAGCAGCTCCGTTATGGGGGATGAAAAACTGTTTTTT	CASSSVMGDEKLFF
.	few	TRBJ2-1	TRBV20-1	TGCAGTGCTAGGCGACCAGCACACCCCCTGAATGAGCAGTTCTTC	CSARRPAHPLNEQFF
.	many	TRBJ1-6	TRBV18	TGTGCCAGCTCCCCCCGCACGGACTCCAATTCACCCCTCCACTTT	CASSPRTDSNSPLHF
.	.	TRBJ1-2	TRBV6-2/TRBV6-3	TGTGCCAGCTCTATAGGCGGGCACTATGGCTACACCTTC	CASSIGGHYGYTF
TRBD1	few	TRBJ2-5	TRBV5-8	TGTGCCAGCAGCTCACCGGGGCTCCGGGACAGGGCGAAAGAGACCCAGTACTTC	CASSSPGLRDRAKETQYF
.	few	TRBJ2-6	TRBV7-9	TGTGCCAGCAGCCCAGCCCTAGCTGGGGCCAACGTCCTGACTTTC	CASSPALAGANVLTF
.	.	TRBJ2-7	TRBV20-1	TGCAGTGCTAGAGATCTGACGGCTGCCTACGAGCAGTACTTC	CSARDLTAAYEQYF
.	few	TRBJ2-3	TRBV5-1	TGCGCCAGCAGCTTGGGAGGCCTGGGGCAAATAATTTCTAGCACAGATACGCAGTATTTT	CASSLGGLGQIISSTDTQYF
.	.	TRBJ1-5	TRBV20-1	TGCAGTGCTAGACCCCAGGGATCGGGCCATCAGCCCCAGCATTTT	CSARPQGSGHQPQHF
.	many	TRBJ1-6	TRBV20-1	TGCAGTGCTCCAACCAGGGGCGGCGGGCGTTCACCCCTCCACTTT	CSAPTRGGGRSPLHF
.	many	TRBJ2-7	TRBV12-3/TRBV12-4	TGTGCCAGCAGTCTCTTATGGGGCTACGAGCAGTACTTC	CASSLLWGYEQYF
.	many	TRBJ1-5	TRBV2	TGTGCCAGCAGTGACAGGGTTCTACCAGGGGCCACCATCGTGGGTATTCAGCCCCAGCATTTT	CASSDRVLPGATIVGIQPQHF
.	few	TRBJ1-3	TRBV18	TGTGCCAGCTCCCGCCTCGGGAACTCTGGAAACACCATATATTTT	CASSRLGNSGNTIYF
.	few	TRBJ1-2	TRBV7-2	TGTGCCAGCAGCTTAGGACAGTATGACTATGGCTACACCTTC	CASSLGQYDYGYTF
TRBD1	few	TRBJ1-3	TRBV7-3	TGTGCCAGCAGCTCCCGGGACAGAAACACAGCCTCTGGAAACACCATATATTTT	CASSSRDRNTASGNTIYF
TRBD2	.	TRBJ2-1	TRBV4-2	TGTGCCAGCAGCCAAGAGTATTCGCTAGCGGGTAACAATGAGCAGTTCTTC	CASSQEYSLAGNNEQFF
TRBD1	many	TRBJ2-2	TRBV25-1	TGTGCCAGCTCCGGGACAGGGGACGCCGGGGAGCTGTTTTTT	CASSGTGDAGELFF
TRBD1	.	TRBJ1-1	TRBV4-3	TGCGCCAGCAGCCAGGCTCGACAGGGGGACACTGAAGCTTTCTTT	CASSQARQGDTEAFF
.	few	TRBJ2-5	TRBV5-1	TGCGCCAGCAGCTTGGCCACCGGGGCAGCGAACCAAGAGACCCAGTACTTC	CASSLATGAANQETQYF
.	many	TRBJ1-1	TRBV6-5	TGTGCCAGCAGTACCCGGGCGAGGGACCCTGGCATGGGCACTGAAGCTTTCTTT	CASSTRARDPGMGTEAFF
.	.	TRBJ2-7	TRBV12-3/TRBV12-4	TGTGCCAGCAGTTTCTTGATATACGAGCAGTACTTC	CASSFLIYEQYF
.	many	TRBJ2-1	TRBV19	TGTGCCAGTAGTACAGGCTTTAGCTCCTACAATGAGCAGTTCTTC	CASSTGFSSYNEQFF
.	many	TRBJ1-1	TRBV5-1	TGCGCCAGCAGCTTAGACTTCAACACTGAAGCTTTCTTT	CASSLDFNTEAFF
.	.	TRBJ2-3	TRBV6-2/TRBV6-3	TGTGCCAGCAGTTACCAACAACAGGGCCTGGGGGCAAGCGCCTCCCGAGATACGCAGTATTTT	CASSYQQQGLGASASRDTQYF
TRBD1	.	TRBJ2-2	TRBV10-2	TGCGCCAGCAGTGAGTCAGGGACAGGGGCGTTCACCGGGGAGCTGTTTTTT	CASSESGTGAFTGELFF
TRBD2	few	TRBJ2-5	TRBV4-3	TGCGCCAGCAGCCAAGATCGGCGGGGGTTTACGGAGACCCAGTACTTC	CASSQDRRGFTETQYF
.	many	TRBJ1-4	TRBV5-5	TGTGCCTCGAGGGGTGGGGCAACTAATGAAAAACTGTTTTTT	CASRGGATNEKLFF
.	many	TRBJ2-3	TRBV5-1	TGCGCCAGCAGCTTGCGGGGGGCGCGGACAGATACGCAGTATTTT	CASSLRGARTDTQYF
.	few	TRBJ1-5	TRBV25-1	TGTGCCAGCAGTGGGGCCGGGACACCTCATCAGCCCCAGCATTTT	CASSGAGTPHQPQHF
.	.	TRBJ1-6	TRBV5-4	TGTGCCAGCAGCTTTGGCAGGGGTGATTCACCCCTCCACTTT	CASSFGRGDSPLHF
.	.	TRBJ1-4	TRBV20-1	TGCAGTGCTAGAGATCACAGGGAGGGAAATGAAAAACTGTTTTTT	CSARDHREGNEKLFF
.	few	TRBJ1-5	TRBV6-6	TGTGCCAGCGCACCCGCCAGAAATCAGCCCCAGCATTTT	CASAPARNQPQHF
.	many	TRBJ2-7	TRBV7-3	TGTGCCAGCAGCCCACCGGGGGCCCCCTACGAGCAGTACTTC	CASSPPGAPYEQYF
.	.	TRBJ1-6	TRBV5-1	TGCGCCAGCAGACCAACGCTAGGCTCCTATAATTCACCCCTCCACTTT	CASRPTLGSYNSPLHF
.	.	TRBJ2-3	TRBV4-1	TGCGCCAGCAGCCCCCTTGCTAGCGTCCTCACAGATACGCAGTATTTT	CASSPLASVLTDTQYF
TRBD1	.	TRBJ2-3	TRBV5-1	TGCGCCAGCAGCCCAGAGGGACAGCCTAGCACAGATACGCAGTATTTT	CASSPEGQPSTDTQYF
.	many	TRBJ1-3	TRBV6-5	TGTGCCACACGGGGCATTTTTGGCACCATATATTTT	CATRGIFGTIYF
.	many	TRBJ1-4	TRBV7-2	TGTGCCAGCAGCCGAGGGCAGAGCGAAAAACTGTTTTTT	CASSRGQSEKLFF